One sample yielded the 26 T cell receptor beta chains listed below, sequenced in a study of shared clonotypes between healthy human individuals. Clones were sequenced by immunoSEQ multiplex PCR, and TCRdb holds only the in-frame ones, with some missing. Of 950,000 to 1,200,000 clones in the sample, 60% to 80% are singletons; the top ten hold roughly 0.83%. The sequenced sample was memory CD4+ T cells from PBMCs. Specified subset: CD45RA-negative fraction. These receptors all come from a man in his late teens or twenties in good health. Some clones in this sample may be carry-over from other donors' samples.

This chain uses TRBV5-1 with TRBJ2-3; TRBD1 is a possible D gene (5 bases). Per the germline V gene, CDR1 is SGHRS and CDR2 is YFSETQ. This CDR3 contains 16 residues. The V and J ends lost 0 bases and 0 bases respectively, with 11 bases between them. The CDR3 nucleotides are TGCGCCAGCAGCTTGGGGGCAGGGTATAGCACAGATACGCAGTATTTT. As protein: CASSLGAGYSTDTQYF.

The chain couples TRBV28 to TRBJ1-1, with D tentatively TRBD1 (6 bases). In germline, CDR1 is MDHEN, CDR2 SYDVKM. The CDR3 covers 15 residues. With 4 bases removed from V and 9 bases from J, the gap between germline ends came to 21 bases. The CDR3: CASSSEGRGRSKAFF. Here the CDR3 DNA reads TGTGCCAGCAGTTCGGAAGGCCGGGGGCGCTCTAAAGCTTTCTTT.

The chain is built from TRBV6-6 and TRBJ1-2, with TRBD1 matching over 11 bases. The junction had 10 bases not matched to a gene; V was cut back by 8 bases and J by 8 bases. The length of the CDR3 is 14 residues. Germline V CDR1 and CDR2: MNHNY, SVGAGI (reference sequence). CDR3 sequence reads: CASRQDRGLRGYTF. CDR3 in DNA: TGTGCCAGCCGCCAGGACAGGGGGCTTCGGGGCTACACCTTC.

Note on this clone: Given a much more abundant clone one base away, this may be a read error. The same CDR3 also results from other DNA sequences found in this sample. V and J are TRBV5-1 and TRBJ2-2; a possible D gene is TRBD2 (6 bases). Germline loops: CDR1 SGHRS, CDR2 YFSETQ. The CDR3 sequence is 14 residues long. CDR3 loop: CASSPFGGGGELFF. CDR3 nucleotides: TGCGCCAGCAGCCCCTTTGGCGGTGGCGGGGAGTTGTTTTTT. Full variable domain (outside the CDR3, taken from reference TRBV5-1 and TRBJ2-2): KAGVTQTPRYLIKTRGQQVTLSCSPISGHRSVSWYQQTPGQGLQFLFEYFSETQRNKGNFPGRFSGRQFSNSRSEMNVSTLELGDSALYLCASSPFGGGGELFFGEGSRLTVL.

The J gene is TRBJ2-7, the V gene TRBV5-1, with 10 positions matching TRBD1. CDR1 and CDR2 from the germline V gene are SGHRS and YFSETQ. The CDR3 has 15 residues. J lost 3 bases, V lost 1 base, and 4 bases had no gene match. The CDR3 spells CASSLLGQGIYEQYF. In DNA, the CDR3 is TGCGCCAGCAGCTTGCTGGGACAGGGGATCTACGAGCAGTACTTC.

The chain links TRBV5-8 to TRBJ1-5; D perhaps matches TRBD1 (5 bases). The V end lost 0 bases, the J end lost 1 base, and 11 bases lay between the germline ends. The CDR3 consists of 16 residues. Germline values: CDR1 SGHTS, CDR2 YDEGEE. CDR3 DNA sequence: TGTGCCAGCAGCTTGGTCGGGGGGATGAGCAATCAGCCCCAGCATTTT. Translated, it gives CASSLVGGMSNQPQHF.

The chain recombines TRBV15 with TRBJ2-5, with 10 bases identical to TRBD2. The germline V gene encodes CDR1 LNHNV and CDR2 YYDKDF (reference sequence). The CDR3 spans 16 residues. V lost 1 base, J lost 5 bases, and 7 bases stayed unmatched. CDR3 bases: TGTGCCACCAGCAGAGGTCCTAGCGGGAGAGTGGAGACCCAGTACTTC. Its translation is CATSRGPSGRVETQYF.

The chain has TRBV18 and TRBJ2-5; D is possibly TRBD1 or TRBD2 (5 bases each). The CDR3 extends over 13 amino acids. The germline gives CDR1 KGHSH, CDR2 LQKENI. Trimming removed 2 bases from V and 4 bases from J, with 8 bases in between. CDR3 residues: CASSPYGGETQYF. CDR3 DNA: TGTGCCAGCTCACCATATGGGGGAGAGACCCAGTACTTC.

The chain uses TRBV19 and TRBJ2-3; D is unclear. V lost 6 bases and J 5 bases, leaving 24 bases between the germline ends. The CDR3 extends over 17 amino acids. Germline V CDR1 and CDR2: LNHDA, SQIVND (reference sequence). The CDR3 is CASSPTGRQRLGDTQYF. The CDR3 coding sequence is TGTGCCAGTAGCCCTACGGGCCGCCAGCGTCTGGGAGATACGCAGTATTTT.

The gene calls are TRBV11-1 and TRBJ2-7; TRBD2 matches 13 bases. The CDR3 runs 16 residues. Germline-derived CDR1 and CDR2 are SGHAT and FQDESV (reference sequence). V shed 5 bases, J shed 5 bases, and the junction held 9 bases outside the gene matches. CDR3 loop: CASSRRLAGGWDEQYF. In DNA, the CDR3 is TGTGCCAGCAGCCGTCGACTAGCGGGAGGATGGGACGAGCAGTACTTC.

As concerns this clone: Other nucleotide sequences in the sample specify the same CDR3. This chain uses TRBV7-9 with TRBJ1-4; D might be TRBD1 (6 bases). The germline CDR1 and CDR2 sequences are SEHNR and FQNEAQ (reference sequence). This CDR3 has 15 residues. V was cut by 5 bases and J by 5 bases, with 15 bases left in between. CDR3 loop: CASSPQGGENEKLFF. CDR3 in DNA: TGTGCCAGCAGCCCCCAAGGGGGAGAGAATGAAAAACTGTTTTTT.

The V call is TRBV2, the J call TRBJ2-1; a possible D gene is TRBD2 (6 bases). Trimming left V 6 bases short and J 0 bases short, with 15 bases between. The germline CDR1 and CDR2 sequences are SNHLY and FYNNEI. This CDR3 is built from 16 residues. Here the CDR3 reads CASSLNSGPSYNEQFF. The DNA of the CDR3 is TGTGCCAGCAGCCTAAATAGCGGACCCTCCTACAATGAGCAGTTCTTC.

The genes are TRBV30 and TRBJ2-1, with D possibly TRBD2 on 5 matching bases. Trimming removed 0 bases at V and 12 bases at J, with 21 bases between. This CDR3 has 15 residues. Germline CDR1 is GTSNPN and CDR2 is SVGIG (reference sequence). The CDR3 loop is CAWSVLSLAVAVQFF. The CDR3 DNA reads TGTGCCTGGAGTGTACTGAGTCTAGCAGTCGCCGTGCAGTTCTTC.

Points on this clone: Other DNA sequences of this sample code for an identical CDR3. The rearrangement joins TRBV5-1 to TRBJ2-2, with 10 nucleotides matching TRBD2. The CDR3 has 16 residues. Germline V gene sequence: CDR1 SGHRS, CDR2 YFSETQ. Trimming at V came to 4 bases and at J to 1 base, leaving 4 bases not matched to a gene. CDR3 loop: CASSPRTSGNTGELFF. Here the CDR3 DNA reads TGCGCCAGCAGCCCTAGGACTAGCGGGAACACCGGGGAGCTGTTTTTT.

The genes are TRBV19 and TRBJ2-2; D is perhaps TRBD1 (5 bases). The V end was cut by 6 bases, the J end by 1 base, with 12 bases between. CDR1 is LNHDA and CDR2 is SQIVND in the germline V gene (reference sequence). CDR3 length: 15 residues. The CDR3 loop is CASRVRRENTGELFF. In nucleotides, the CDR3 is TGTGCCAGTAGAGTCCGCAGGGAGAACACCGGGGAGCTGTTTTTT.

The chain joins TRBV5-1 to TRBJ2-7; 7 positions agree with TRBD2. Germline V CDR1 and CDR2: SGHRS, YFSETQ. The CDR3 runs 15 residues. V shed 4 bases, J shed 0 bases, and the junction held 7 bases outside the gene matches. The DNA of the CDR3 is TGCGCCAGCAGCGCATACGGGACTATCTCCTACGAGCAGTACTTC. It translates to CASSAYGTISYEQYF.

The sample holds a few counts of this clone. The rearrangement joins TRBV6-6 to TRBJ1-2; 12 bases map to TRBD1. Germline CDR1 is MNHNY and CDR2 is SVGAGI (reference sequence). With 2 bases clipped from V and 5 bases from J, the junction kept 6 bases outside the gene matches. The CDR3 runs 16 residues. The CDR3 reads CASSYPQGQGAYGYTF. As DNA, the CDR3 is TGTGCCAGCAGTTACCCCCAGGGACAGGGGGCGTATGGCTACACCTTC.

As regards this clone: The sample carries other DNA sequences with the same CDR3. V gene TRBV9 combines with J gene TRBJ2-3, with no clear D. Germline assignment: CDR1 SGDLS and CDR2 YYNGEE. The CDR3 extends over 14 amino acids. Trimming stripped 0 bases from V and 1 base from J, with 6 bases between. As DNA, the CDR3 is TGTGCCAGCAGCGTAGGGCGAGGCACAGATACGCAGTATTTT. Its translation is CASSVGRGTDTQYF. Using reference TRBV9 and TRBJ2-3 for the parts outside the CDR3, the full variable domain is DSGVTQTPKHLITATGQRVTLRCSPRSGDLSVYWYQQSLDQGLQFLIQYYNGEERAKGNILERFSAQQFPDLHSELNLSSLELGDSALYFCASSVGRGTDTQYFGPGTRLTVL.

The DNA of the CDR3 is TGTGCCAGTAGCACAGGGTGGACCGGGGAGCTGTTTTTT. Its protein is CASSTGWTGELFF. V usage is TRBV19 and J usage is TRBJ2-2; TRBD1 is a possible D gene (6 bases). There are 13 residues in the CDR3. CDR1 is LNHDA, CDR2 SQIVND, per germline (reference sequence). The V end was cut by 6 bases, the J end by 5 bases, with 10 bases between.

This sequence joins TRBV18 and TRBJ2-7; D uncertain. The CDR3 spans 13 residues. The germline V gene encodes CDR1 KGHSH and CDR2 LQKENI. The V end was cut by 10 bases, the J end by 1 base, with 14 bases between. The CDR3 DNA reads TGTGCCAACTCCTCCGAGCGTTCCTACGAGCAGTACTTC. This gives the protein CANSSERSYEQYF.

The sample holds a few counts of this clone. The chain recombines TRBV6-1 with TRBJ1-2; 8 bases match TRBD1. This CDR3 has 13 residues. J gave up 6 bases and V 6 bases, and 6 bases lay outside the gene matches. Germline loops: CDR1 MNHNS, CDR2 SASEGT. The CDR3 is CASREDRAHGYTF. The CDR3 coding sequence is TGTGCCAGCAGGGAGGACAGGGCGCATGGCTACACCTTC.

The chain employs TRBV19 and TRBJ2-7; D is possibly TRBD2 (6 bases). Per germline, CDR1 LNHDA and CDR2 SQIVND (reference sequence). The CDR3 is made up of 15 amino acids. With 4 bases removed from V and 4 bases from J, the gap between germline ends came to 17 bases. The CDR3 here is CASSTSGTVTYEQYF. DNA for the CDR3: TGTGCCAGTAGTACCTCAGGGACTGTCACTTACGAGCAGTACTTC. Full variable domain (outside the CDR3, taken from reference TRBV19 and TRBJ2-7): DGGITQSPKYLFRKEGQNVTLSCEQNLNHDAMYWYRQDPGQGLRLIYYSQIVNDFQKGDIAEGYSVSREKKESFPLTVTSAQKNPTAFYLCASSTSGTVTYEQYFGPGTRLTVT.

V and J are TRBV2 and TRBJ2-7, with a weak D call TRBD2 (7 bases). CDR3 size: 14 residues. CDR1 and CDR2 from the germline V gene are SNHLY and FYNNEI. The V gene lost 4 bases and the J gene lost 2 bases, with 12 bases spanning the gap. The CDR3 DNA reads as TGTGCCAGCAGTGTAGGGGGGGGCGCCTACGAGCAGTACTTC. Amino acids: CASSVGGGAYEQYF.

This clone showed up just a few times. The gene calls are TRBV11-1 and TRBJ1-1; the match to TRBD1 covers 7 bases. CDR1 is SGHAT and CDR2 is FQDESV in the germline V gene (reference sequence). The CDR3 totals 13 residues. After removal of 8 bases from V and 4 bases from J, the junction contained 7 bases not matched to a gene. The CDR3, as DNA: TGTGCCAGCTGTCCGACAGGGAGCACTGAAGCTTTCTTT. Its protein product is CASCPTGSTEAFF.

The chain links TRBV28 to TRBJ1-4; 7 bases fit TRBD1. This CDR3 spans 15 amino acids. The V segment lost 4 bases and the J segment 8 bases; nucleotides outside the gene matches: 10. Germline values: CDR1 MDHEN, CDR2 SYDVKM. The CDR3 here is CASSSGTDSMEKLFF. The CDR3 DNA reads as TGTGCCAGCAGTTCCGGGACAGACTCCATGGAAAAACTGTTTTTT.

Worth noting for this clone: The sample holds other DNA sequences that translate to the same CDR3. This chain joins TRBV7-9 and TRBJ1-4; the match to TRBD1 covers 7 bases. The CDR3 covers 14 residues. Germline V gene sequence: CDR1 SEHNR, CDR2 FQNEAQ (reference sequence). J lost 6 bases, V lost 3 bases, and 4 bases had no gene match. In DNA form, the CDR3 reads TGTGCCAGCAGCTTGGCAGGGGGGGATGAAAAACTGTTTTTT. Encoded protein: CASSLAGGDEKLFF.